This is a list of T cell receptor beta chains from one sample in a study of identical twins. TCRdb ran MiXCR on the 5' RACE reads and lists one entry per CDR3 protein. Of some 240,000 distinct CDR3 sequences in the sample, 10% to 13% were seen once. The sequencing input was memory T cells sorted from blood. The receptors derive from a man aged 50-60 years in good health. Both conserved end residues are trimmed from each CDR3.

CDR3 protein: ASGGPGEGETQY
V gene: TRBV28
J gene: TRBJ2-5

CDR3 protein: ASSLDGPVGTQY
V gene: TRBV7-6
J gene: TRBJ2-5

CDR3 protein: ASSQRGLSTEAF
V gene: TRBV14
J gene: TRBJ1-1

CDR3 protein: ASSQGLAGPNEQF
V gene: TRBV4-3
J gene: TRBJ2-1

CDR3 protein: ASSFPTGELF
V gene: TRBV7-9
J gene: TRBJ2-2

CDR3 protein: AIRPHSGAENEQF
V gene: TRBV10-3
J gene: TRBJ2-1

CDR3 protein: ASSLAGEYTQY
V gene: TRBV5-1
J gene: TRBJ2-3

CDR3 protein: ASSLLGDSNQETQY
V gene: TRBV27
J gene: TRBJ2-5

CDR3 protein: SARAGGNNNEQF
V gene: TRBV20-1
J gene: TRBJ2-1

CDR3 protein: ASRPGVIWDRSHNEQF
V gene: TRBV27
J gene: TRBJ2-1

CDR3 protein: ASSGAGNTEAF
V gene: TRBV6-1
J gene: TRBJ1-1

CDR3 protein: ASMVQGGSYNEQF
V gene: TRBV2
J gene: TRBJ2-1

CDR3 protein: SVGSGRNEQF
V gene: TRBV29-1
J gene: TRBJ2-1

CDR3 protein: ASSNRARNQPQH
V gene: TRBV6-5
J gene: TRBJ1-5

CDR3 protein: ASSVSGESYNSPLH
V gene: TRBV9
J gene: TRBJ1-6

CDR3 protein: ASSSFLTFQGSGELF
V gene: TRBV28
J gene: TRBJ2-2

CDR3 protein: ASSRLRLSPSNQPQH
V gene: TRBV6-2/TRBV6-3
J gene: TRBJ1-5

CDR3 protein: ASKAAPRGRNEQF
V gene: TRBV11-1
J gene: TRBJ2-1

CDR3 protein: ASSLGFMIQETQY
V gene: TRBV7-2
J gene: TRBJ2-5

CDR3 protein: ASSEINSAVRY
V gene: TRBV10-1
J gene: TRBJ2-7

CDR3 protein: ASSEEKIGLVIELTQY
V gene: TRBV2
J gene: TRBJ2-5

CDR3 protein: SARDGRGTPNSYNEQF
V gene: TRBV20-1
J gene: TRBJ2-1

CDR3 protein: ASSYPGNTIY
V gene: TRBV6-6
J gene: TRBJ1-3

CDR3 protein: ASSYWTVRSGNTIY
V gene: TRBV4-1
J gene: TRBJ1-3

CDR3 protein: ASSQDGTGTGSYEQY
V gene: TRBV4-1
J gene: TRBJ2-7

CDR3 protein: ASSPPASGGTDTQY
V gene: TRBV18
J gene: TRBJ2-3

CDR3 protein: ASSLGQGITDTQY
V gene: TRBV12-3/TRBV12-4
J gene: TRBJ2-3

CDR3 protein: ATSAYWGGTDTQY
V gene: TRBV24-1
J gene: TRBJ2-3

CDR3 protein: ASSPQGGGGANVLT
V gene: TRBV4-2
J gene: TRBJ2-6

CDR3 protein: ASRPTGQYYEQY
V gene: TRBV27
J gene: TRBJ2-7

CDR3 protein: ASSRLRTANEQF
V gene: TRBV5-1
J gene: TRBJ2-1

CDR3 protein: ASRQGVVSGELF
V gene: TRBV2
J gene: TRBJ1-4

CDR3 protein: ASYLGRSDRLTNEQF
V gene: TRBV7-2
J gene: TRBJ2-1